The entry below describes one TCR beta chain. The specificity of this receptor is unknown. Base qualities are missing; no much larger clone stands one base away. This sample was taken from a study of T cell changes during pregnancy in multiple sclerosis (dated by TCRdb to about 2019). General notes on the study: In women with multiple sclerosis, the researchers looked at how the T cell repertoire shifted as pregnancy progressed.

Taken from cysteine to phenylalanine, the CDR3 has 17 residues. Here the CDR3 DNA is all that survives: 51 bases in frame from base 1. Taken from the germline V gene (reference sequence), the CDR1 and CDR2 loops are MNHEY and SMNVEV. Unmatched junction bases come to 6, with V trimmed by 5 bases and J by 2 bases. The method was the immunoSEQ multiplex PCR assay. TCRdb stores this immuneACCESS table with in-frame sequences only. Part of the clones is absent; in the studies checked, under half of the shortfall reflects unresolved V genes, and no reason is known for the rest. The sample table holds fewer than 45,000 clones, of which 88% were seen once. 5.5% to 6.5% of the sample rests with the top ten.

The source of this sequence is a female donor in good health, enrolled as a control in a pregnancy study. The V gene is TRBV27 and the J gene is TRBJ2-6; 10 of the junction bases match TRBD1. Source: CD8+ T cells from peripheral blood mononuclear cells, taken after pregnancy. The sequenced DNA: TGTGCCAGCAGTCGGGACAGGGGAGTCCCTGGGGCCAACGTCCTGACTTTC. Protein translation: CASSRDRGVPGANVLTF.